One sample yielded the 29 T cell receptor beta chains listed below, sequenced in a study of cytomegalovirus exposure and HLA in healthy donors. The PCR was carried out with 60 Vbeta primers and 13 Jbeta primers. The repertoire was sequenced with immunoSEQ multiplex PCR; TCRdb's copy has only in-frame clones and lacks some. The table includes hundreds of thousands of clones, about 80% detected once. Sample: PBMCs. The receptors originated from a young man in good health and CMV-seronegative.

The CDR3 DNA reads as TGTGCCAGTAGTATTGGGAGGGGACTCCTCAACAATGAGCAGTTCTTC. Its translation is CASSIGRGLLNNEQFF. The gene calls are TRBV19 and TRBJ2-1; 7 bases are a match to TRBD2. Germline V gene lookup returns CDR1 LNHDA and CDR2 SQIVND (reference sequence). The length of the CDR3 is 16 residues. After removal of 3 bases from V and 5 bases from J, the junction contained 10 bases not matched to a gene.

The rearrangement uses TRBV13 and TRBJ1-3; TRBD1 matches at 8 bases. J lost 2 bases, V lost 7 bases, and 4 bases had no gene match. Germline-derived CDR1 and CDR2 are PRHDT and FYEKMQ (reference sequence). This CDR3 has 14 residues. CDR3 DNA sequence: TGTGCCAGCACCGCGGACAGGGCTGGAAACACCATATATTTT. Protein product: CASTADRAGNTIYF.

This rearrangement joins TRBV29-1 to TRBJ1-2; TRBD1 matches at 9 bases. The CDR3 is 13 residues long. Germline V gives CDR1 SQVTM, CDR2 ANQGSEA. V lost 7 bases to trimming and J lost 2 bases; unmatched junction nucleotides: 5. Here the CDR3 reads CSGGDRENYGYTF. DNA for the CDR3: TGCAGCGGTGGGGACAGGGAAAACTATGGCTACACCTTC.

The chain combines TRBV28 with TRBJ1-1, with TRBD1 as a possible D gene (5 bases). This CDR3 comprises 14 residues. The germline V gene encodes CDR1 MDHEN and CDR2 SYDVKM. V was shortened by 6 bases and J by 6 bases, with 17 bases between the two germline ends. CDR3 bases: TGTGCCAGCAGACGAATAGGGGCCGGCCCTGAAGCTTTCTTT. Its protein product is CASRRIGAGPEAFF. The full variable domain, completed using reference TRBV28 and TRBJ1-1, is DVKVTQSSRYLVKRTGEKVFLECVQDMDHENMFWYRQDPGLGLRLIYFSYDVKMKEKGDIPEGYSVSREKKERFSLILESASTNQTSMYLCASRRIGAGPEAFFGQGTRLTVV.

The sample holds a few counts of this clone. The gene calls are TRBV6-5 and TRBJ2-1, with 9 positions matching TRBD2. CDR1 and CDR2 from the germline V gene are MNHEY and SVGAGI. With 6 bases clipped from V and 8 bases from J, the junction kept 5 bases outside the gene matches. The CDR3 totals 13 residues. CDR3: CASSRTSDHEQFF. For the CDR3, the DNA is TGTGCCAGCAGCAGGACTAGCGACCATGAGCAGTTCTTC.

J is TRBJ1-6 and V is TRBV30, with 8 bases lining up with TRBD1. CDR3 length: 17 residues. Germline V CDR1 and CDR2: GTSNPN, SVGIG (reference sequence). V was pared by 0 bases and J by 7 bases, with 11 bases of the junction left unmatched. The chain's CDR3 is CAWSVRGQGLRNSPLHF. The CDR3 coding sequence is TGTGCCTGGAGTGTACGAGGACAGGGCCTGCGGAATTCACCCCTCCACTTT.

The gene calls are TRBV28 and TRBJ2-1, with a weak D call TRBD1 (5 bases). The ends were cut back, 5 bases at V and 10 bases at J, with 18 bases in the middle. The V gene's germline CDR1 is MDHEN and CDR2 SYDVKM. CDR3 length equals 14 residues. CDR3 nucleotides: TGTGCCAGCAGTCCAGGGTACCAAGTCTGGGAGCAGTTCTTC. This gives the protein CASSPGYQVWEQFF.

This rearrangement joins TRBV6-5 to TRBJ2-7; D perhaps matches TRBD2 (5 bases). Between the trimmed V and J ends, which lost 0 bases and 6 bases, there was a span of 15 bases. CDR1 is MNHEY and CDR2 is SVGAGI in the germline V gene. The CDR3 runs 15 residues. The CDR3 region is CASSYSILAASEQYF. CDR3 DNA: TGTGCCAGCAGTTACTCGATCCTAGCCGCCTCCGAGCAGTACTTC.

There are a few counts of this clone. The gene calls are TRBV7-9 and TRBJ1-1; D is ambiguous. Trimming shortened V by 5 bases and J by 2 bases, and 15 bases separated the two germline ends. CDR1 is SEHNR and CDR2 is FQNEAQ in the germline V gene (reference sequence). The CDR3 loop spans 15 amino acids. This CDR3 reads CASSPVPIANTEAFF. The CDR3 DNA reads TGTGCCAGCAGCCCTGTCCCGATAGCAAACACTGAAGCTTTCTTT. The variable domain in full, completed from reference TRBV7-9 and TRBJ1-1, reads DTGVSQNPRHKITKRGQNVTFRCDPISEHNRLYWYRQTLGQGPEFLTYFQNEAQLEKSRLLSDRFSAERPKGSFSTLEIQRTEQGDSAMYLCASSPVPIANTEAFFGQGTRLTVV.

This sequence joins TRBV7-8 and TRBJ2-7; 9 bases align to TRBD2. The CDR3 covers 15 residues. Germline CDR1 is SGHVS and CDR2 is FQNEAQ. Losses at the gene ends were 5 bases for V and 9 bases for J; bases not matched to a gene: 14. The CDR3 protein is CASSGPGLAISRQYF. The CDR3 DNA sequence: TGTGCCAGCAGCGGACCGGGACTAGCTATTTCGCGGCAGTACTTC. Full variable domain (remainder filled in from reference TRBV7-8 and TRBJ2-7): GAGVSQSPRYKVAKRGQDVALRCDPISGHVSLFWYQQALGQGPEFLTYFQNEAQLDKSGLPSDRFFAERPEGSVSTLKIQRTQQEDSAVYLCASSGPGLAISRQYFGPGTRLTVT.

This sequence joins TRBV12-5 and TRBJ1-1, with TRBD1 identical over 10 bases. J lost 6 bases, V lost 6 bases, and 16 bases had no gene match. Germline-derived CDR1 and CDR2 are LGHNT and FRNRAP. CDR3 size: 17 residues. CDR3 in DNA: TGTGCTAGTGGACCATCCGGGACAGGGGCCCATTTACCTGAAGCTTTCTTT. Residues: CASGPSGTGAHLPEAFF.

The V and J genes are TRBV9 and TRBJ2-7, with 9 bases matching TRBD2. The CDR3 contains 15 residues. The trim removed 4 bases at V and 4 bases at J, leaving 9 bases unmatched. Per germline, CDR1 SGDLS and CDR2 YYNGEE. DNA of the CDR3: TGTGCCAGCAGCAAAGGGGGCGGGGGGGTATACGAGCAGTACTTC. As protein: CASSKGGGGVYEQYF. Supplemented by reference TRBV9 and TRBJ2-7, the full variable domain reads DSGVTQTPKHLITATGQRVTLRCSPRSGDLSVYWYQQSLDQGLQFLIQYYNGEERAKGNILERFSAQQFPDLHSELNLSSLELGDSALYFCASSKGGGGVYEQYFGPGTRLTVT.

The rearrangement links TRBV9 to TRBJ1-6; D remains ambiguous. Germline V gene lookup returns CDR1 SGDLS and CDR2 YYNGEE. The CDR3 loop spans 15 amino acids. Trimming removed 0 bases from V and 9 bases from J, with 13 bases in between. The CDR3 spells CASSVATREVSPLHF. The CDR3 nucleotides read TGTGCCAGCAGCGTAGCTACGAGGGAGGTTTCACCCCTCCACTTT.

This sequence joins TRBV15 and TRBJ2-3; D may be TRBD2 (6 bases). CDR1 is LNHNV and CDR2 is YYDKDF in the germline V gene (reference sequence). Deletions cut 3 bases from V and 5 bases from J, with 12 bases between. The length of the CDR3 is 14 residues. The CDR3 nucleotides are TGTGCCACCAGCAGCCCCCAGCGGGTAGATACGCAGTATTTT. Its protein is CATSSPQRVDTQYF. The variable domain in full, with the rest retrieved from reference TRBV15 and TRBJ2-3, is DAMVIQNPRYQVTQFGKPVTLSCSQTLNHNVMYWYQQKSSQAPKLLFHYYDKDFNNEADTPDNFQSRRPNTSFCFLDIRSPGLGDTAMYLCATSSPQRVDTQYFGPGTRLTVL.

V gene TRBV11-3 combines with J gene TRBJ1-2; tentatively, D is TRBD1 (5 bases). Trimming took off 4 bases at V and 7 bases at J, with 16 bases between the two ends. This CDR3 is 14 amino acids long. Germline V gene data show CDR1 as SGHNT and CDR2 as YENEEA. CDR3 amino acids: CASSSTAALGGYTF. The CDR3 DNA sequence: TGTGCCAGCAGCTCGACAGCAGCCCTGGGTGGCTACACCTTC.

This chain joins TRBV11-2 and TRBJ2-1; D remains unclear. This CDR3 region has 13 residues. Trimming stripped 0 bases from V and 13 bases from J, with 13 bases between. Germline lookup yields CDR1 SGHAT and CDR2 FQNNGV. The CDR3: CASSLDIVGPQFF. The CDR3 region has the DNA TGTGCCAGCAGCTTAGATATCGTCGGTCCTCAGTTCTTC.

This clone was recorded only once. The CDR3, as DNA: TGTGCCAGCCAACAGGAGTACACAACTAATGAAAAACTGTTTTTT. The encoded protein is CASQQEYTTNEKLFF. The chain has TRBV2 and TRBJ1-4; D may be TRBD1 (5 bases). Trimming stripped 8 bases from V and 0 bases from J, with 13 bases between. The CDR3 covers 15 residues. CDR1 and CDR2 from the germline V gene are SNHLY and FYNNEI.

This clone turned up a few times. The V gene is TRBV10-3, the J gene TRBJ1-1; perhaps TRBD1 as D (5 bases). The CDR3 sequence is 15 residues long. CDR1 and CDR2 (germline): ENHRY, SYGVKD. V was pared by 2 bases and J by 2 bases, with 12 bases between. The CDR3 bases are TGTGCCATCAGTGAGATTTCTGGGGCCAACACTGAAGCTTTCTTT. It translates to CAISEISGANTEAFF.

The chain joins TRBV5-1 to TRBJ2-2; a weak D match, TRBD1 (6 bases). Looked up from germline, CDR1 is SGHRS and CDR2 is YFSETQ. V gave up 4 bases and J gave up 2 bases, with 12 bases separating them. The CDR3 length is 15 residues. The CDR3 sequence: CASSTGTQNTGELFF. CDR3 in DNA: TGCGCCAGCAGCACCGGGACACAAAACACCGGGGAGCTGTTTTTT. The full variable domain, in which reference TRBV5-1 and TRBJ2-2 provide the parts outside the CDR3, is KAGVTQTPRYLIKTRGQQVTLSCSPISGHRSVSWYQQTPGQGLQFLFEYFSETQRNKGNFPGRFSGRQFSNSRSEMNVSTLELGDSALYLCASSTGTQNTGELFFGEGSRLTVL.

This chain joins TRBV19 and TRBJ2-3; a weak D match, TRBD2 (6 bases). Germline CDR1 reads LNHDA; CDR2 reads SQIVND (reference sequence). V was cut by 1 base and J by 4 bases, with 15 bases left in between. The CDR3 is 16 amino acids. CDR3 region: CASSIAGQRASDTQYF. As DNA, the CDR3 is TGTGCCAGTAGTATAGCGGGGCAGCGGGCGTCAGATACGCAGTATTTT.

The rearrangement joins TRBV7-8 to TRBJ1-4, with D hard to call. From germline, CDR1 is SGHVS and CDR2 FQNEAQ. This CDR3 is built from 14 residues. Trimming stripped 1 base from V and 4 bases from J, with 7 bases between. The CDR3 protein is CASSLGEFNEKLFF. CDR3 DNA sequence: TGTGCCAGCAGCTTAGGGGAGTTTAATGAAAAACTGTTTTTT.

V and J are TRBV11-2 and TRBJ2-7, with 8 bases identical to TRBD1. Germline CDR1 is SGHAT and CDR2 is FQNNGV. The CDR3 is made up of 14 amino acids. Trimming removed 5 bases from V and 5 bases from J; junction bases left unmatched: 8. CDR3 sequence (DNA): TGTGCCAGCAGCGGTCCCACAGGGGGTGACGAGCAGTACTTC. Amino acids: CASSGPTGGDEQYF. The full variable domain, with the rest looked up from reference TRBV11-2 and TRBJ2-7, is EAGVAQSPRYKIIEKRQSVAFWCNPISGHATLYWYQQILGQGPKLLIQFQNNGVVDDSQLPKDRFSAERLKGVDSTLKIQPAKLEDSAVYLCASSGPTGGDEQYFGPGTRLTVT.

V usage is TRBV10-3 and J usage is TRBJ1-2; D gene ambiguous. V dropped 2 bases and J dropped 13 bases, with 17 bases sitting between them. The CDR3 extends over 13 amino acids. Germline assignment: CDR1 ENHRY and CDR2 SYGVKD. CDR3 region: CAISEVEEREGTF. In DNA form, the CDR3 reads TGTGCCATCAGTGAGGTTGAGGAGCGGGAAGGCACCTTC.

The chain has TRBV10-1 and TRBJ2-7; 9 bases fit TRBD2. The CDR3 loop spans 16 amino acids. Germline CDR1 reads WNHNN; CDR2 reads SYGVQD (reference sequence). Trimming took 0 bases from V and 4 from J; bases not matched to a gene: 7. CDR3 coding DNA: TGCGCCAGCAGTGAGTCGCGGCTAGCGGGGAAATACGAGCAGTACTTC. Its translation: CASSESRLAGKYEQYF.

The chain is built from TRBV6-4 and TRBJ2-2; maybe TRBD2 (6 bases). The CDR3 covers 16 residues. Trimming cost V 2 bases and J 0 bases, with 10 bases left between them. The germline CDR1 and CDR2 sequences are MRHNA and SNTAGT. CDR3: CASSDGLASNTGELFF. In DNA, the CDR3 is TGTGCCAGCAGTGACGGGCTAGCGTCGAACACCGGGGAGCTGTTTTTT.

The chain's CDR3 is CASSPGTSGTHEQYF. In DNA form, the CDR3 reads TGTGCCAGCAGTCCCGGGACTAGCGGGACCCACGAGCAGTACTTC. The chain couples TRBV27 to TRBJ2-7, with 13 positions matching TRBD2. From germline, CDR1 is MNHEY and CDR2 SMNVEV (reference sequence). The CDR3 length is 15 residues. V was clipped by 5 bases and J by 5 bases; unmatched bases: 6.

The chain has TRBV14 and TRBJ2-1; a weak D match, TRBD2 (6 bases). The CDR3 totals 15 residues. The ends were cut back, 1 base at V and 4 bases at J, with 11 bases in the middle. The germline V gene has CDR1 SGHDN and CDR2 FVKESK. CDR3 residues: CASSQASGLYNEQFF. DNA of the CDR3: TGTGCCAGCAGCCAAGCATCGGGACTGTACAATGAGCAGTTCTTC.

The rearrangement links TRBV27 to TRBJ1-1; D is unclear. There are 12 residues in the CDR3. Trimming stripped 5 bases from V and 10 bases from J, with 14 bases between. The germline V gene encodes CDR1 MNHEY and CDR2 SMNVEV (reference sequence). DNA of the CDR3: TGTGCCAGCAGTCCTGACGGCCGCGGAGCTTTCTTT. Residues: CASSPDGRGAFF.

This sequence joins TRBV18 and TRBJ2-1; 7 bases line up with TRBD2. J was trimmed by 6 bases and V by 2 bases; bases with no gene match: 1. From germline, CDR1 is KGHSH and CDR2 LQKENI. CDR3 length: 13 amino acids. CDR3 sequence (DNA): TGTGCCAGCTCACCAGGGGAGGGCAATGAGCAGTTCTTC. It codes for CASSPGEGNEQFF.